Shown below are 13 T cell receptor beta chains from a single sample sequenced in a study of blood T cell repertoires in COVID-19. Produced via immunoSEQ multiplex PCR; TCRdb's table is partial and in-frame only. Among tens of thousands of clones listed, 85% to 90% were seen once. The specimen was peripheral blood. The receptors here all came from a man in his sixties with acute or convalescent COVID-19.

The chain combines TRBV2 with TRBJ1-1; TRBD1 agrees at 8 bases. The CDR3 has 14 residues. Germline V gene sequence: CDR1 SNHLY, CDR2 FYNNEI. V was pared by 5 bases and J by 0 bases, with 2 bases of the junction left unmatched. CDR3 residues: CASSRQGMNTEAFF. The CDR3 bases are TGTGCCAGCAGTCGACAGGGGATGAACACTGAAGCTTTCTTT.

DNA of the CDR3: TGTGCCAGCAGTTTATCTACAGCGCCGGGGGCTTTCTTT. Amino acids: CASSLSTAPGAFF. The chain links TRBV28 to TRBJ1-1; no clear D. Germline assignment: CDR1 MDHEN and CDR2 SYDVKM. V was clipped by 1 base and J by 11 bases, with 14 bases between them. This CDR3 spans 13 amino acids.

The chain combines TRBV6-5 with TRBJ1-2; weak D call: TRBD1 (6 bases). Germline CDR1 reads MNHEY; CDR2 reads SVGAGI. Trimming took 3 bases from V and 8 from J, leaving 13 bases between them. CDR3 length: 13 residues. CDR3 sequence reads: CASSYKGGGGYTF. As DNA, the CDR3 is TGTGCCAGCAGTTATAAGGGGGGGGGAGGCTACACCTTC.

The chain joins TRBV28 to TRBJ2-7, with TRBD1 matching 7 bases. CDR3 size: 16 residues. The J segment lost 1 base and the V segment lost 7 bases, leaving 13 bases of the junction unmatched. Looked up from germline, CDR1 is MDHEN and CDR2 is SYDVKM. CDR3 amino acids: CASTGTDAGRSYEQYF. CDR3 nucleotide sequence: TGTGCCAGCACCGGGACAGACGCTGGCCGTTCCTACGAGCAGTACTTC.

There are a few counts of this clone. V usage is TRBV2 and J usage is TRBJ1-4, with 8 bases lining up with TRBD1. Trimming at V came to 6 bases and at J to 5 bases, leaving 5 bases not matched to a gene. Germline CDR1 SNHLY, CDR2 FYNNEI. The CDR3 is 14 amino acids. CDR3 sequence reads: CASRETGVNEKLFF. The CDR3 nucleotides are TGTGCCAGCAGGGAGACAGGGGTGAATGAAAAACTGTTTTTT.

The chain carries TRBV30 and TRBJ1-6; TRBD1 aligns across 10 bases. V lost 3 bases to trimming and J lost 4 bases; unmatched junction nucleotides: 6. The V gene's germline CDR1 is GTSNPN and CDR2 SVGIG (reference sequence). The length of the CDR3 is 16 residues. CDR3 sequence (DNA): TGTGCCTGGAGAGAGGACAGGGGGTATTATAATTCACCCCTCCACTTT. Protein: CAWREDRGYYNSPLHF.

The chain recombines TRBV19 with TRBJ1-2; weak D call: TRBD1 (5 bases). Germline V gives CDR1 LNHDA, CDR2 SQIVND (reference sequence). This CDR3 has 12 amino acids. V was clipped by 4 bases and J by 12 bases, with 15 bases between them. The CDR3 loop is CASSRGVRCDTF. DNA for the CDR3: TGTGCCAGTAGTAGGGGGGTTCGCTGCGACACCTTC.

This chain links TRBV3-1 (or the pseudogene TRBV3-2) with TRBJ2-1; D possibly corresponds to TRBD2 (5 bases). This CDR3 comprises 12 residues. In germline, CDR1 is LGHDT, CDR2 YNNKEL (reference sequence). Trimming took 0 bases from V and 10 from J, leaving 7 bases between them. The CDR3 DNA is TGTGCCAGCAGCCAAGACCAGCGGGAGCAGTTCTTC. Protein: CASSQDQREQFF.

Notes on this clone: Germline is not matched at one junction end, which may reflect a read error. The chain couples TRBV6-1 to TRBJ2-1; 8 nucleotides align to TRBD1. CDR1 and CDR2 from the germline V gene are MNHNS and SASEGT. This CDR3 is 12 amino acids long. The chain's CDR3 is CASREGQGEQFF. CDR3 DNA: TGTGCCAGCAGGGAAGGACAGGGCGAGCAGTTCTTC.

J is TRBJ1-5 and V is TRBV2, with D uncertain. CDR1 and CDR2 from the germline V gene are SNHLY and FYNNEI. CDR3 length: 13 amino acids. Between the trimmed V and J ends, which lost 7 bases and 0 bases, there was a span of 7 bases. This CDR3 is CASTVFSNQPQHF. CDR3 coding DNA: TGTGCCAGCACGGTTTTTAGCAATCAGCCCCAGCATTTT.

This chain connects TRBV21-1 to TRBJ1-1; TRBD1, as called in the table, went unchecked against the DNA. TRBV21-1 counts as a pseudogene. The CDR3 runs to 14 residues. The CDR3 loop is CASSNHRVNTEAFF. As DNA, the CDR3 is TGTGCCAGCAGCAATCACAGGGTGAACACTGAAGCTTTCTTT.

The V gene is TRBV6-5, the J gene TRBJ1-6, with 10 bases matching TRBD1. V lost 4 bases and J lost 9; bases outside the gene matches: 9. Germline assignment: CDR1 MNHEY and CDR2 SVGAGI. The CDR3 contains 16 residues. The DNA for the CDR3 is TGTGCCAGCAGTTCGCCGGACAGGGGGATGGGTTCACCCCTCCACTTT. Translated, it gives CASSSPDRGMGSPLHF.

V gene TRBV5-1 combines with J gene TRBJ1-6; 7 bases are a match to TRBD1. Germline CDR1 and CDR2: SGHRS and YFSETQ. The CDR3 runs 14 residues. Trimming took 4 bases from V and 10 from J; bases not matched to a gene: 8. CDR3 coding DNA: TGCGCCAGCAGCCGAGGACAGGTTGGATCACCCCTCCACTTT. Translated, it gives CASSRGQVGSPLHF.